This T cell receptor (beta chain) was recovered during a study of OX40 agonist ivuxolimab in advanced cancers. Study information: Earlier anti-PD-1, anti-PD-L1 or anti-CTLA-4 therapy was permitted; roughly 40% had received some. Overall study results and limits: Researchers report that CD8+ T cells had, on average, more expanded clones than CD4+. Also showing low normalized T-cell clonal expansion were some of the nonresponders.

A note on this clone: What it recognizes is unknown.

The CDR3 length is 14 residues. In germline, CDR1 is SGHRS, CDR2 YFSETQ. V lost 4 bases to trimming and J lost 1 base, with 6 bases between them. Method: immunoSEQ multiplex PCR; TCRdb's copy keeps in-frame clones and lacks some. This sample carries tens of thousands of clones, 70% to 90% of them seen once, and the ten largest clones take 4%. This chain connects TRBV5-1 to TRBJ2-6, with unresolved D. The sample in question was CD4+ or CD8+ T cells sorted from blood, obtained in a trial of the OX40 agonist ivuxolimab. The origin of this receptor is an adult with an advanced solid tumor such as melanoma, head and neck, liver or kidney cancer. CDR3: CASSLGSGANVLTF. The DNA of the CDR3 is TGCGCCAGCAGCCTTGGGTCTGGGGCCAACGTCCTGACTTTC.